What follows describes a single T cell receptor beta chain. This entry comes from a study of blood T cell repertoires in COVID-19. Turning to the study itself: T cells, B-cell-depleted T cells, or PBMCs supplied cDNA or gDNA.

The CDR3 length is 14 residues. Trimming took 1 base from V and 4 from J, leaving 9 bases between them. Per the germline V gene, CDR1 is LGHDT and CDR2 is YNNKEL (reference sequence). In the authors' methods: From reference gene primer amplification, estimates of nucleated cell counts were derived. The repertoire was sequenced with immunoSEQ multiplex PCR; TCRdb's copy has only in-frame clones and lacks some. V and J calls and clone size are given by that table; D and trimming were obtained from the DNA. This table has a few hundred thousand clones, 65% to 85% appearing once. Cohort placement rested on clinical history that participants reported themselves. Two negative PCRs, clearance, or symptom resolution had been documented for recovered Cohort 3 donors.

The clonotype originates from a man aged 45 to 65 who had recovered from COVID-19. This chain uses TRBV3-1 (or the pseudogene TRBV3-2) with TRBJ2-3, with D possibly being TRBD2 (5 bases). Sequenced sample: PBMCs or T cells enriched from blood (not recorded which). Here the CDR3 reads CASSQAPRADTQYF. The CDR3 DNA sequence: TGTGCCAGCAGCCAAGCACCGAGGGCAGATACGCAGTATTTT.